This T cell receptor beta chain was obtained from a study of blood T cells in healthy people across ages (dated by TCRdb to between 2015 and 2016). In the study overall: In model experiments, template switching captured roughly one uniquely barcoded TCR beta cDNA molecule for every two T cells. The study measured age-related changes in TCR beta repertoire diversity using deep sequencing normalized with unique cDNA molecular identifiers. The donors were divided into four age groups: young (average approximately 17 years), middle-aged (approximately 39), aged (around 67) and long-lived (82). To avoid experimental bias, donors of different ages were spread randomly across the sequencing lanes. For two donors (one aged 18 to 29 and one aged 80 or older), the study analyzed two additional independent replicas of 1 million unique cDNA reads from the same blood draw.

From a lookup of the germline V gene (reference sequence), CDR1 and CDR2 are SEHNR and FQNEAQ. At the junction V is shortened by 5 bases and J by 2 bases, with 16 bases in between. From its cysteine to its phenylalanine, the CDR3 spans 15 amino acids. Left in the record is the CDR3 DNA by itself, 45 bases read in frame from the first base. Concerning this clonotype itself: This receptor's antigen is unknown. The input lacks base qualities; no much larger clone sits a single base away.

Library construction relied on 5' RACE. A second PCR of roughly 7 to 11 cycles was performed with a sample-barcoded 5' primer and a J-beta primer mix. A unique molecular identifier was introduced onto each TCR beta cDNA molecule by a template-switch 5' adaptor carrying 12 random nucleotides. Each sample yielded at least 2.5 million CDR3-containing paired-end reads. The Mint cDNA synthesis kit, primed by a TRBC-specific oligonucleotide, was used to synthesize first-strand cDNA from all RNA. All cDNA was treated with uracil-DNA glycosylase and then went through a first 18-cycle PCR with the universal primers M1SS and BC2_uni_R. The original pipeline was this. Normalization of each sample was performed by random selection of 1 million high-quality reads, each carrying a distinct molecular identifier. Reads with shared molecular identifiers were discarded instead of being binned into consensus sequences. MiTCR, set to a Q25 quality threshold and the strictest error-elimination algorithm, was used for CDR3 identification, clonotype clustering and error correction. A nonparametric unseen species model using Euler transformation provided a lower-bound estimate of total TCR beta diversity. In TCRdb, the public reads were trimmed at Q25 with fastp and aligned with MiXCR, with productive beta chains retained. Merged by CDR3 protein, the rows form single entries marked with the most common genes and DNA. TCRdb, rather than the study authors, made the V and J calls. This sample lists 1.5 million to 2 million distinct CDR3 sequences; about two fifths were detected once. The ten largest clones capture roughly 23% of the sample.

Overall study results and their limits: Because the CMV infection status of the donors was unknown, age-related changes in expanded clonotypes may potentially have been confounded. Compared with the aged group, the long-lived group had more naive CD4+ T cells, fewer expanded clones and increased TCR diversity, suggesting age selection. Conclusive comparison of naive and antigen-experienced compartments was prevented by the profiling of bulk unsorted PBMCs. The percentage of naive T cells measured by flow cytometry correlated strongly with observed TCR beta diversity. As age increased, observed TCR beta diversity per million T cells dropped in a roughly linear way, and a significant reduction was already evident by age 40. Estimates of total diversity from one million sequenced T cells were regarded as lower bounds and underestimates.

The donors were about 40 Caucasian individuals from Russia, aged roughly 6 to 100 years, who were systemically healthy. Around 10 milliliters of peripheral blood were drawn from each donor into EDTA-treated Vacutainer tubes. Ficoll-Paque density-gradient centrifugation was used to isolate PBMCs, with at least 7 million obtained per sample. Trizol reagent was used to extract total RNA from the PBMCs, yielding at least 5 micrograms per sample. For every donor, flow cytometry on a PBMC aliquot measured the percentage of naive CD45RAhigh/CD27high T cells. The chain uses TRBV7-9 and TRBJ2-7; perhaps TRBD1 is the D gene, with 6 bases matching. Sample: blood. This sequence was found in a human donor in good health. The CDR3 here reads CASSAISRGTYEQYF. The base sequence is TGTGCCAGCAGCGCTATATCCAGGGGAACCTACGAGCAGTACTTC.